This T cell receptor (beta chain) is from a study of cytomegalovirus exposure and HLA in healthy donors (dated by TCRdb to the late 2010s). Background on the whole study: An earlier analysis of a few hundred of the donors reported approximately 280 Gb of sequence data and around 120 million unique TCR beta sequences obtained from 180 million or so T cells. In a later genetic analysis, genome-wide SNP genotypes for about three fifths of the 666 donors were used, and that subset was treated as a discovery cohort. A separate validation cohort of over 95 different subjects was used in addition to the 666-subject first cohort. HLA typing included class I and class II loci at four-digit resolution. Among 350 to 400 genotyped donors of the cohort, an average of approximately 230,000 unique TCR beta nucleotide sequences were sequenced per donor, roughly 18% of them non-productive. The later analysis used no new phenotypic data to find candidate immune exposures, relying instead on TCR beta sequences and their occurrence across donors. Typing coverage varied by locus: roughly 629-630 donors for A, B, C, DRB1 and DQB1; approximately 560 for DQA1; about 570 for DPA1; roughly 450 for DPB1. Every discovery cohort repertoire had been produced on one sequencing platform. An earlier analysis of several hundred of the donors applied high-throughput TCR beta sequencing to assess whether each TCR beta V gene segment acted as functional or pseudogenic. An early release that covered around 590 HLA-typed donors contained approximately 300 gigabases of sequencing data and tens of millions of unique TCR sequences. Four to six DR-DQ haplotypes were handled as single units for association and clustering, since linkage in the cohort was strong. Donor age, sex, ethnicity and CMV serostatus were compiled alongside the repertoire data. The study aimed to test whether cataloging public T cell receptors could reveal signatures of past pathogen exposure. To predict cytomegalovirus infection status, the study brought together high-throughput TCR immunosequencing, statistical association of individual TCRs with disease status, and machine learning. In a later analysis, previously published TCR beta repertoires from 500 to 750 donors were re-analyzed and high-resolution HLA genotyping was added so that TCR occurrence patterns could be studied. The genetic ancestry cluster associated with self-reported Caucasian donors included 81% of the roughly 400 genotyped donors. Using immunosequencing, the study profiled T cell repertoires from 666 subjects and related those repertoires to cytomegalovirus serostatus.

A word on this clone: Its recognized antigen is unknown. No much larger clone exists at a distance of one base, and base qualities are not known.

Broad study findings and their caveats: The authors suggested that the approach could potentially be generalized to other disease states and immunological phenotypes. HLA typing was unavailable for some donors at each locus, so association tests used only the typed subset. Specific HLA alleles were associated with some 15,000 TCR beta sequences at a false discovery rate of 0.05 in a later analysis. In a later analysis, TCR association rates were found to vary across HLA loci, with the most associated TCRs seen for DRB1 alleles and the fewest for HLA-C alleles. A total of fewer than 200 TCR beta chains were listed by the study as associated with cytomegalovirus. The presence/absence analyses assumed that sequencing depth was roughly uniform across donors, and that assumption may not be true. Most CMV-associated TCR beta chains appeared to be HLA-restricted in a later analysis, and the HLA associations seemed to be driven largely by CMV exposure. A later analysis found that HLA-associated TCR beta chains were more clonally expanded and had lower generation probabilities than equally common non-associated chains. In an earlier analysis of 587 of the donors, most TCR beta V segments were observed in productive rearrangements about 87% or about 30% of the time, broadly matching IMGT annotations. Compared with the approximately 600-donor mean, donors in an Asian-associated ancestry cluster had fewer N-insertions in productive TCRs, according to a later genetic analysis. Three of the identified cytomegalovirus-associated TCR beta chains were confirmed in vitro to be specific for cytomegalovirus antigens. V-gene and J-gene trimming of TCR beta chains was associated with a missense DCLRE1C variant in a later genetic analysis, and the association was replicated in an independent cohort. A cluster of highly shared sequence variants was judged likely to be a technical artifact of the sequencing pipeline. Several of the top co-occurrence clusters appeared to be linked to parvovirus B19, influenza, CMV and Epstein-Barr virus, according to a later analysis. Because the 87-base-pair reads could not distinguish some IMGT-functional V segments, including TRBV6-2 and TRBV6-3, those segments were excluded. Because counts were too low, under 20 rarely observed V segments, including chromosome 9 orphons, were left out of the earlier analysis of approximately 500 of the donors. When HLA alleles, especially DR and DQ, strongly co-occurred, TCR associations were difficult to assign to individual alleles. The cohort was sequenced for TCR beta chains only, and without alpha or paired-chain data the features that could be detected were limited. Most TCR sequences were seen in very few donors, while some public TCRs were found in many individuals. The only immune exposure information available for the cohort was CMV serostatus. A further reported finding was that TCR beta sequences accurately predicted the HLA-A and HLA-B alleles for most subjects in the first cohort. The classifier was reported to diagnose cytomegalovirus status with high specificity and sensitivity in both the original cohort and the validation cohort. Correlated functional status among segregating V segments might reflect linkage disequilibrium, but an unknown experimental factor could not be ruled out.

The cohort was made up of approximately 670 healthy bone marrow donors. At the time of sampling, every cohort member was nominally healthy, though immune exposures that went unrecorded were likely present. The donor was CMV seronegative and belonged to the group of 352 seronegative cohort members. A peripheral blood sample was collected from each donor, and TCR beta sequencing was performed on peripheral blood mononuclear cells. Genomic DNA extraction from the blood cell samples was performed with the Qiagen DNeasy Blood Extraction Kit. Receptors were amplified or captured by the immunoSEQ multiplex PCR assay. For the multiplex PCR, a mixture combining 60 forward primers for TCR Vbeta segments and 13 reverse primers for TCR Jbeta segments was used. Amplification of the CDR3 region of rearranged TCR beta genes was performed with a multiplex PCR assay on genomic DNA. On the Illumina HiSeq System, the amplified TCR beta libraries were sequenced as 87-base-pair reads. The published analysis was carried out like this. In a later analysis, 70 million to 95 million unique TCR beta chains were counted across the 650 to 750 repertoires, and around 11 million of these chains were shared by at least two donors. A nearest-neighbor algorithm error-corrected the raw reads and collapsed the reads into unique sequences, merging closely related sequences to remove PCR and sequencing errors. CDR3 sequences were aligned to IMGT reference sequences to assign V, D and J gene segments. Each retained sequence needed at least a six-nucleotide match to both a V gene segment and a J gene segment. Rearrangements were classified as productive when the CDR3 lacked stop codons and remained in frame with V and J, and all other rearrangements were classified as non-productive. CDR3 was defined by IMGT convention, running from the second conserved V-encoded cysteine to the conserved J-encoded phenylalanine. Sequences without an unambiguous match to a single V gene segment were excluded from the earlier analysis of approximately 600 of the donors. In an earlier analysis of approximately 590 of the donors, a V segment was called functional when productive rearrangements were above 56.7%, and segregating when the standard deviation between donors exceeded 5%. A statistical classification framework was built for diagnosing cytomegalovirus status from the catalog of TCR beta chain sequences. V and J gene assignment, in a later analysis, came from comparing TCR nucleotide sequences with IMGT/GENE-DB human TR gene sequences. The TCRdist pipeline was used in a later analysis to assign CDR3 sequences and most-parsimonious VDJ recombination scenarios. In a later analysis, each TCR beta chain was defined by its CDR3 amino acid sequence together with its V-gene family, and reads lacking a unique V-gene family were excluded. To address suspected cross-contamination and a sequencing artifact, a later analysis removed roughly 640 highly shared, low-generation-probability nucleotide sequences. In a later analysis, a clonal expansion index was calculated for each public chain from normalized within-repertoire ranks of inferred template counts. Generation probabilities in a later analysis came from a VDJ recombination model fitted to out-of-frame rearrangements, and those results were checked against IGoR. A later analysis scored TCR-TCR, TCR-HLA and TCR-CMV co-occurrence with hypergeometric tests, applying a repertoire-size bias correction to TCR pairs. False discovery rates were estimated in a later analysis by permuting HLA or CMV assignments 20 times. A later analysis grouped co-occurring TCRs with DBSCAN, adding TCRdist sequence similarity when clustering within HLA-allele-positive subsets. For co-occurrence clustering, repertoires with fewer than 30,000 or more than 120,000 public chains were excluded, along with five repertoires with anomalous nucleotide sharing. Not all clones reach the TCRdb copy of this immuneACCESS table, which keeps in-frame sequences only. Checked studies attribute under half of the gap to unresolved V genes and leave the rest unexplained. V and J calls and clone size are those listed in that table; D and trimming were worked out from the DNA. The sample table contains fewer than 120,000 clones; only one count was recorded for 60% to 85% of them. Approximately 1.2% of the sample lies in the top ten.

Looking up the germline V gene yields CDR1 SGDLS and CDR2 YYNGEE. The V end gives up 1 base and the J end 2 bases, leaving 9 bases in the junction not matched to a gene. The CDR3, cysteine through phenylalanine, is 16 amino acids long. Of all the DNA, just the CDR3 is kept, 48 bases in frame from base 1. Sequencing was done on a sample of PBMCs. The sequence links TRBV9 to TRBJ2-7, with TRBD2 matching 7 junction bases. This clonotype originated in a woman under 40 in good health and CMV-seronegative. The DNA sequence is TGTGCCAGCAGCGTAACTAGCGTCTCCGGTCCCTACGAGCAGTACTTC. Protein translation: CASSVTSVSGPYEQYF.